This is a list of T cell receptor beta chains from one sample in a study of regulatory T cells in long-lasting Graves disease. One entry per CDR3 protein results from TCRdb running MiXCR on the multiplex PCR reads. The sample consists of roughly 410,000 distinct CDR3 sequences, over 12% of them appearing once. The sample also formed part of further work on T cells in Graves' hyperthyroidism and ophthalmopathy.

This specimen was peripheral blood mononuclear cells (PBMCs), taken at new diagnosis, from a patient treated with antithyroid drugs. These receptors were obtained from a woman aged 40 to 49 with Graves disease. CDR3s include the opening cysteine and the closing phenylalanine or tryptophan. D genes are given only for firm matches. Clone size is shown for a subset of rows, as once, few, many or a class of expanded clone.

d_call	clone_size	v_call	j_call	cdr3_aa	cdr3_nt
NA	NA	TRBV4-2	TRBJ2-5	CASSPGAGPPGQETQYF	TGTGCCAGCAGCCCCGGAGCCGGACCCCCGGGCCAAGAGACCCAGTACTTC
TRBD2	few	TRBV24-1	TRBJ2-1	CATSDSTSGRDNEQFF	TGTGCCACCAGTGATTCAACTAGCGGGAGAGACAATGAGCAGTTCTTC
NA	many	TRBV28	TRBJ1-1	CASSVQGAEAFF	TGTGCCAGCAGTGTACAGGGCGCTGAAGCTTTCTTT
TRBD1	many	TRBV11-1	TRBJ2-1	CASRPQGRGGQFF	TGTGCCAGCAGGCCACAGGGGAGAGGGGGGCAGTTCTTC
NA	many	TRBV3-1	TRBJ1-2	CASSQGMTDGYTF	TGTGCCAGCAGCCAAGGCATGACAGATGGCTACACCTTC
TRBD2	NA	TRBV27	TRBJ2-1	CASSPAGGGNEQFF	TGTGCCAGCAGTCCAGCGGGAGGGGGTAATGAGCAGTTCTTC
NA	many	TRBV14	TRBJ2-5	CASSQGAQETQYF	TGTGCCAGCAGCCAAGGCGCCCAAGAGACCCAGTACTTC
NA	few	TRBV5-1	TRBJ2-4	CASSQYGSQYF	TGCGCCAGCAGCCAATACGGGTCGCAGTACTTC
NA	many	TRBV19	TRBJ1-4	CASKISQGLEEKLFF	TGTGCCAGCAAAATATCCCAAGGCCTCGAGGAAAAACTGTTTTTT
NA	NA	TRBV28	TRBJ2-2	CASTWGTLNTGELFF	TGTGCCAGCACCTGGGGGACCCTGAACACCGGGGAGCTGTTTTTT
NA	many	TRBV20-1	TRBJ2-7	CSARKDQDGNYEQYF	TGCAGTGCTAGGAAGGACCAAGACGGAAACTACGAGCAGTACTTC
TRBD2	few	TRBV5-1	TRBJ2-3	CASRAARGGPSTDTQYF	TGCGCCAGCAGGGCCGCGCGGGGGGGCCCCTCCACAGATACGCAGTATTTT
NA	NA	TRBV24-1	TRBJ2-2	CATSDSTFTGELFF	TGTGCCACCAGTGATTCAACCTTCACCGGGGAGCTGTTTTTT
NA	many	TRBV18	TRBJ1-5	CASSPDSKMGQPQHF	TGTGCCAGCTCACCAGACAGTAAAATGGGTCAGCCCCAGCATTTT
NA	many	TRBV2	TRBJ1-5	CASSEWGVNQPQHF	TGTGCCAGCAGTGAATGGGGAGTAAATCAGCCCCAGCATTTT
TRBD1	NA	TRBV20-1	TRBJ1-6	CSARGLNPRDRTGF	TGCAGTGCTAGAGGTCTAAATCCTCGGGACAGAACTGGCTTT
NA	NA	TRBV4-2	TRBJ2-1	CASSQESSSYNEQFF	TGTGCCAGCAGCCAAGAATCGAGCTCCTACAATGAGCAGTTCTTC
NA	many	TRBV3-1	TRBJ1-1	CASSPNSGLWTEAFF	TGTGCCAGCAGCCCGAACTCCGGGTTATGGACTGAAGCTTTCTTT
TRBD2	many	TRBV28	TRBJ2-1	CASSPSGRDYNEQFF	TGTGCCAGCAGCCCCAGCGGGAGGGACTACAATGAGCAGTTCTTC
TRBD2	NA	TRBV11-2	TRBJ2-1	CASSSGTSGRMGNEQFF	TGTGCCAGCAGCTCCGGGACTAGCGGGAGAATGGGGAATGAGCAGTTCTTC
TRBD1	many	TRBV28	TRBJ2-3	CASSTQGQGTPDTQYF	TGTGCCAGCAGTACCCAGGGACAGGGGACCCCAGATACGCAGTATTTT
NA	NA	TRBV7-2	TRBJ1-5	CASSYRYWGNQPQHF	TGTGCCAGCAGCTACCGCTACTGGGGCAATCAGCCCCAGCATTTT
NA	few	TRBV13	TRBJ1-1	CASSRLAGMAEAFF	TGTGCCAGCAGCCGATTAGCAGGGATGGCTGAAGCTTTCTTT
NA	many	TRBV2	TRBJ2-7	CASSPPGGEGNEQYF	TGTGCCAGCTCTCCGCCCGGGGGTGAGGGAAACGAGCAGTACTTC
NA	many	TRBV6-1	TRBJ1-2	CASRPGGSYGYTF	TGTGCCAGCAGGCCGGGGGGAAGCTATGGCTACACCTTC
TRBD1	many	TRBV12-3/TRBV12-4	TRBJ2-2	CASSLGTGGFTTNTGELFF	TGTGCCAGCAGCCTGGGGACAGGGGGTTTCACGACGAACACCGGGGAGCTGTTTTTT
TRBD1	many	TRBV11-2	TRBJ2-5	CASSESTGVQETQYF	TGTGCCAGCAGCGAATCCACAGGGGTTCAAGAGACCCAGTACTTC
NA	many	TRBV12-3/TRBV12-4	TRBJ2-3	CASSFLASTDTQYF	TGTGCCAGCAGTTTCCTGGCCTCCACAGATACGCAGTATTTT